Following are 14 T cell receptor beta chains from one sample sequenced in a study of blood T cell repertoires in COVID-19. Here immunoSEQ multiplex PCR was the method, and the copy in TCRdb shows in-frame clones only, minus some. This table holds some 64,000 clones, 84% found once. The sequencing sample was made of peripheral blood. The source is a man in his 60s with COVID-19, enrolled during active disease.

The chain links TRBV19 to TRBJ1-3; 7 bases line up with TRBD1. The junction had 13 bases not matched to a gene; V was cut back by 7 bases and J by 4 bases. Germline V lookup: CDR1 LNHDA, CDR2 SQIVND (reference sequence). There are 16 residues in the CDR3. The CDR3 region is CASNPRRQGDGNTIYF. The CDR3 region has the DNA TGTGCCAGTAATCCCCGAAGACAGGGAGACGGAAACACCATATATTTT.

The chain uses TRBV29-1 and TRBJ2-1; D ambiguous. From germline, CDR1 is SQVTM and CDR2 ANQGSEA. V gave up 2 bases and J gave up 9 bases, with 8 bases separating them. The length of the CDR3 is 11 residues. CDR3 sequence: CSVESGGEQFF. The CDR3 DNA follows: TGCAGCGTTGAATCCGGCGGTGAGCAGTTCTTC.

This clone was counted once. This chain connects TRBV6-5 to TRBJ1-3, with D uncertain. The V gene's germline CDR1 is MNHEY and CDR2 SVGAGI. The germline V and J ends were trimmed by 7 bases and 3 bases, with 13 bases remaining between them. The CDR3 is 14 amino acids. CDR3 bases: TGTGCCAGCACCGACTTGGGGAGTGGAAACACCATATATTTT. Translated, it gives CASTDLGSGNTIYF.

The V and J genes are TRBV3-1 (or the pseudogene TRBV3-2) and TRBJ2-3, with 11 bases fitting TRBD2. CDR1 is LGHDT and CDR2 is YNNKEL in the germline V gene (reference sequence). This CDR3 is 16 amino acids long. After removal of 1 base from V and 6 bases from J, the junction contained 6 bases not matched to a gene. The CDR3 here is CASSQVSGGAVDTQYF. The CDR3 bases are TGTGCCAGCAGCCAAGTTAGCGGGGGGGCGGTTGATACGCAGTATTTT.

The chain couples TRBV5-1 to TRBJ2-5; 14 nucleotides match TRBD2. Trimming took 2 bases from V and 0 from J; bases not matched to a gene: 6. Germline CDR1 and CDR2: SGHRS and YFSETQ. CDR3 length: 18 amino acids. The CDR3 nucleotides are TGCGCCAGCAGCTTATGGACTAGCGGGAGGAAGTACCAAGAGACCCAGTACTTC. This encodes CASSLWTSGRKYQETQYF.

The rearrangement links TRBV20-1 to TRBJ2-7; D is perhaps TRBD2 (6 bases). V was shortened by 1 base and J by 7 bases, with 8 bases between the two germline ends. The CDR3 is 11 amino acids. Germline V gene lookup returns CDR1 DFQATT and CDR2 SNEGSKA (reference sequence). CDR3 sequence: CSARAGGEQYF. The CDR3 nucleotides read TGCAGTGCTAGAGCTGGGGGGGAGCAGTACTTC.

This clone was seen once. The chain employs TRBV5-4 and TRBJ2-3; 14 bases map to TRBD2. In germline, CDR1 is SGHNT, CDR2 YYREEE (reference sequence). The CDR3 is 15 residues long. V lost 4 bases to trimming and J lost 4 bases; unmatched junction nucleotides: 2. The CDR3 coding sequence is TGTGCCAGCAGCCCGGGACTAGCGGGAGCAGATACGCAGTATTTT. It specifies CASSPGLAGADTQYF.

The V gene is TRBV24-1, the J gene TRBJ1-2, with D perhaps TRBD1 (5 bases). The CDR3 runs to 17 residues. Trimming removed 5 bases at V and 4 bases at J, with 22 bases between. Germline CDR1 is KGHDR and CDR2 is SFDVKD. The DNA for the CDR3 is TGTGCCACCAGTGGGGGAGGCTCGGGGACCTCTGCCTATGGCTACACCTTC. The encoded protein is CATSGGGSGTSAYGYTF.

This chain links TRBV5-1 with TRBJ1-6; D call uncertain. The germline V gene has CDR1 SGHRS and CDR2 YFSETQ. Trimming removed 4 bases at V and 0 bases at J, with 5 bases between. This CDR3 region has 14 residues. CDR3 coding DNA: TGCGCCAGCAGCGAGAGCTCCTATAATTCACCCCTCCACTTT. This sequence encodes CASSESSYNSPLHF.

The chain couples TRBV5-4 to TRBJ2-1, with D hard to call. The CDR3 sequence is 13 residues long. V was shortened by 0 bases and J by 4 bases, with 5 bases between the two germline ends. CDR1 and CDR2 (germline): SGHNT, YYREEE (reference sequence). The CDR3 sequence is CASSLDIYNEQFF. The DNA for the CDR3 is TGTGCCAGCAGCTTGGACATTTACAATGAGCAGTTCTTC. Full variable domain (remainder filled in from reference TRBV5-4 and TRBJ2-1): ETGVTQSPTHLIKTRGQQVTLRCSSQSGHNTVSWYQQALGQGPQFIFQYYREEENGRGNFPPRFSGLQFPNYSSELNVNALELDDSALYLCASSLDIYNEQFFGPGTRLTVL.

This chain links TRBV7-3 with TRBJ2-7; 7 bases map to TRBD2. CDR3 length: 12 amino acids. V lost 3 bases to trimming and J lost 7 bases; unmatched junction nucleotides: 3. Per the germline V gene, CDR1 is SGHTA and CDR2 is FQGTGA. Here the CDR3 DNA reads TGTGCCAGCAGCTTCGCCGGGAGGGAGCAGTACTTC. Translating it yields CASSFAGREQYF.

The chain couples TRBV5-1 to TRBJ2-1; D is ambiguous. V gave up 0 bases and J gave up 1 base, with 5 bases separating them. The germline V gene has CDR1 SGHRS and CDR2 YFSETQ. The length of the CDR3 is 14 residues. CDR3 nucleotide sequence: TGCGCCAGCAGCTTGGCTAGTTCCTACAATGAGCAGTTCTTC. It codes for CASSLASSYNEQFF.

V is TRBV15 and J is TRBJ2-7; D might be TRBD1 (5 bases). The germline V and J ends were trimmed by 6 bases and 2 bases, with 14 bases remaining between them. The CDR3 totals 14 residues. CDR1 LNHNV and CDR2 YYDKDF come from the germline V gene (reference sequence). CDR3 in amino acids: CATRDGRAPYEQYF. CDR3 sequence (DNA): TGTGCCACCAGGGATGGCAGGGCGCCCTACGAGCAGTACTTC.

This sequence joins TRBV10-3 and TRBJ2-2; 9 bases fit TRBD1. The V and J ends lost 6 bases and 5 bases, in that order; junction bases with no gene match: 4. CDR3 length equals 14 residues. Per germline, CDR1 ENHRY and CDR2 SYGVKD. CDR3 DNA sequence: TGTGCCATCAGCGGACAGGGGAGGACCGGGGAGCTGTTTTTT. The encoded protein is CAISGQGRTGELFF.